These T cell receptor beta chains were read from a single sample in a study of shared clonotypes between healthy human individuals. Sequenced by immunoSEQ multiplex PCR; TCRdb stores in-frame clones only, minus some. The data hold roughly 2 million clones, with about 95% observed a single time. Input material: naive CD8+ T cells sorted from blood. The origin of the receptors is a man younger than 30 in good health. Both conserved end residues are part of each CDR3. The order of the fields is V gene, CDR3 length, clone size, D gene, J gene, CDR3 DNA, CDR3 protein. A D gene is named only where the DNA matches it firmly. Only part of the rows carry a size: once, few, many, or a class if the clone is expanded.

>TRBV4-1|15|NA|TRBD1|TRBJ1-2
TGCGCCAGCAGCGCACCGGGACAGGGAACCTATGGCTACACCTTC
CASSAPGQGTYGYTF
>TRBV2|14|NA|NA|TRBJ1-6
TGTGCCAGCGATCCCGGGACTGTAAATTCACCCCTCCACTTT
CASDPGTVNSPLHF
>TRBV28|14|NA|NA|TRBJ1-1
TGTGCCAGCAGCTTACGGGGACAGAACACTGAAGCTTTCTTT
CASSLRGQNTEAFF
>TRBV7-8|16|NA|TRBD2|TRBJ2-3
TGTGCCAGCAGCCCAAGGCTAGCGGGGGTCACAGATACGCAGTATTTT
CASSPRLAGVTDTQYF
>TRBV27|16|NA|TRBD1|TRBJ2-7
TGTGCCAGCAGTTTCCTCGGGACAGGCGGCTCCTACGAGCAGTACTTC
CASSFLGTGGSYEQYF
>TRBV10-3|16|NA|NA|TRBJ2-2
TGTGCCATCAGTGAAACGGGACGGACCCTTCCCGGGGAGCTGTTTTTT
CAISETGRTLPGELFF
>TRBV27|14|NA|TRBD1|TRBJ2-3
TGTGCCAGCAGTTTATTGGGGACAGGCGCTACGCAGTATTTT
CASSLLGTGATQYF
>TRBV13|13|NA|TRBD1|TRBJ2-3
TGTGCCAGCAGCGAGGGGGCTGGAGATACGCAGTATTTT
CASSEGAGDTQYF
>TRBV30|13|NA|NA|TRBJ1-2
TGTGCCTGGAAACAGGCCGCTAATTCAGACTACACCTTC
CAWKQAANSDYTF
>TRBV6-5|14|NA|NA|TRBJ1-1
TGTGCCAGCAGTTACTTCGAGGGGAACACTGAAGCTTTCTTT
CASSYFEGNTEAFF
>TRBV29-1|14|NA|NA|TRBJ1-2
TGCAGCGTTGGAGAGTCGGGCGGGTACTATGGCTACACCTTC
CSVGESGGYYGYTF
>TRBV11-3|14|NA|TRBD1|TRBJ2-3
TGTGCCAGCAGCTCGACAGGGGCGGGAGATACGCAGTATTTT
CASSSTGAGDTQYF
>TRBV6-1|15|NA|NA|TRBJ2-2
TGTGCCAGCAGTCCTCCGACTTCGGACACCGGGGAGCTGTTTTTT
CASSPPTSDTGELFF
>TRBV4-3|15|NA|NA|TRBJ2-7
TGCGCCAGCAGCCAAGGGGCAGCCCCGTCCTACGAGCAGTACTTC
CASSQGAAPSYEQYF
>TRBV4-3|16|once|NA|TRBJ1-4
TGCGCCAGCAGCCAAGATGGGAGGACACTCGGTGAAAAACTGTTTTTT
CASSQDGRTLGEKLFF
>TRBV19|12|NA|NA|TRBJ2-7
TGTGCCAGTAGGGGCGGAACCTACGAGCAGTACTTC
CASRGGTYEQYF
>TRBV7-9|16|NA|TRBD1|TRBJ1-1
TGTGCCAGCAGCCGCCGGGACAGGGGGTGGAACACTGAAGCTTTCTTT
CASSRRDRGWNTEAFF
>TRBV5-1|14|NA|NA|TRBJ1-1
TGCGCCAGCAGCTTGGGTCGGGGGAACACTGAAGCTTTCTTT
CASSLGRGNTEAFF
>TRBV6-5|13|NA|NA|TRBJ1-2
TGTGCCAGCAGTTACTCACAGGGTCTGAGCTACACCTTC
CASSYSQGLSYTF
>TRBV27|15|NA|NA|TRBJ2-3
TGTGCCAGCAGTTTACTCAATCGGCCCACAGATACGCAGTATTTT
CASSLLNRPTDTQYF
>TRBV19|16|NA|NA|TRBJ1-6
TGTGCCAGTAGTATAGATTTCGGCCAGTATAATTCACCCCTCCACTTT
CASSIDFGQYNSPLHF
>TRBV9|16|NA|TRBD1|TRBJ1-6
TGTGCCAGCAGCGTAGACTTCCGGGACAGAAATTCACCCCTCCACTTT
CASSVDFRDRNSPLHF
>TRBV5-1|16|NA|NA|TRBJ1-5
TGCGCCAGCAGCTCAACCTTAGCGTATAGCAATCAGCCCCAGCATTTT
CASSSTLAYSNQPQHF
>TRBV6-1|15|NA|TRBD1|TRBJ2-7
TGTGCCAGCAGAGCCCCCCGGGACAGGGACTACGAGCAGTACTTC
CASRAPRDRDYEQYF
>TRBV7-9|16|few|TRBD2|TRBJ2-5
TGTGCCAGCAGCTTAGGTCGTCTAGCGGGAGAAGAGACCCAGTACTTC
CASSLGRLAGEETQYF
>TRBV4-1|15|NA|TRBD1|TRBJ1-2
TGCGCCAGCAGCCAAGATAGCGGGGACAGCTATGGCTACACCTTC
CASSQDSGDSYGYTF
>TRBV29-1|13|NA|NA|TRBJ2-2
TGCAGCGTTGAAGGACAGAACACCGGGGAGCTGTTTTTT
CSVEGQNTGELFF
>TRBV11-2|14|NA|NA|TRBJ1-1
TGTGCCAGCAGCCCTGACCTGGAGGTCACTGAAGCTTTCTTT
CASSPDLEVTEAFF
>TRBV5-5|16|NA|NA|TRBJ1-2
TGTGCCAGCAGCTTGGAATTGGGGTTAGGAGGCTATGGCTACACCTTC
CASSLELGLGGYGYTF
>TRBV6-6|12|once|NA|TRBJ2-7
TGTGCCAGCAAGGGGGACTCCTACGAGCAGTACTTC
CASKGDSYEQYF
>TRBV28|14|NA|TRBD2|TRBJ2-3
TGTGCCAGCAACCTAGCGGGGGGGCCAGATACGCAGTATTTT
CASNLAGGPDTQYF
>TRBV5-5|12|NA|TRBD2|TRBJ2-7
TGTGCCAGCAGTTCCGGGGGGGTCGAGCAGTACTTC
CASSSGGVEQYF
>TRBV6-5|15|NA|NA|TRBJ2-5
TGTGCCAGCAGTTACTCGGATGGGGATGGGGAGACCCAGTACTTC
CASSYSDGDGETQYF
>TRBV4-1|15|NA|NA|TRBJ2-7
TGCGCCAGCAGCCAAGACAGGGAGGCTGCCTACGAGCAGTACTTC
CASSQDREAAYEQYF
>TRBV29-1|13|NA|TRBD1|TRBJ1-2
TGCAGCGTTCGCCAGGAGACAGGGGACGGCTACACCTTC
CSVRQETGDGYTF
>TRBV27|14|once|TRBD1|TRBJ2-2
TGTGCCAGCAGAGGGACAGAGAACACCGGGGAGCTGTTTTTT
CASRGTENTGELFF
>TRBV10-2|11|NA|NA|TRBJ2-2
TGCGCCAGCACTGGGTCCGGGGAGCTGTTTTTT
CASTGSGELFF
>TRBV5-8|14|NA|NA|TRBJ1-5
TGTGCCAGCAGCTTGGGAGGCATCAATCAGCCCCAGCATTTT
CASSLGGINQPQHF
>TRBV9|14|NA|NA|TRBJ2-1
TGTGCCAGCAGCGTAGGTATAGCCGGTAATGAGCAGTTCTTC
CASSVGIAGNEQFF
>TRBV7-8|16|NA|TRBD2|TRBJ2-2
TGTGCCAGCAGCTTAGGCGGGGGGGCGTTCGCCGGGGAGCTGTTTTTT
CASSLGGGAFAGELFF
>TRBV4-1|14|NA|NA|TRBJ2-1
TGCGCCAGCAGCCAAGGGAAGCCACGCAATGAGCAGTTCTTC
CASSQGKPRNEQFF
>TRBV4-3|16|NA|TRBD1|TRBJ1-1
TGCGCCAGCAGCCAAGATCCCTGGACAGGGGACACTGAAGCTTTCTTT
CASSQDPWTGDTEAFF
>TRBV5-6|15|NA|NA|TRBJ2-5
TGTGCCAGCAGCTTGCTACTACGGGAGAGGGAGACCCAGTACTTC
CASSLLLRERETQYF
>TRBV6-5|14|NA|TRBD1|TRBJ2-1
TGTGCCAGCTCCACAGGGGGCGGGAACAATGAGCAGTTCTTC
CASSTGGGNNEQFF